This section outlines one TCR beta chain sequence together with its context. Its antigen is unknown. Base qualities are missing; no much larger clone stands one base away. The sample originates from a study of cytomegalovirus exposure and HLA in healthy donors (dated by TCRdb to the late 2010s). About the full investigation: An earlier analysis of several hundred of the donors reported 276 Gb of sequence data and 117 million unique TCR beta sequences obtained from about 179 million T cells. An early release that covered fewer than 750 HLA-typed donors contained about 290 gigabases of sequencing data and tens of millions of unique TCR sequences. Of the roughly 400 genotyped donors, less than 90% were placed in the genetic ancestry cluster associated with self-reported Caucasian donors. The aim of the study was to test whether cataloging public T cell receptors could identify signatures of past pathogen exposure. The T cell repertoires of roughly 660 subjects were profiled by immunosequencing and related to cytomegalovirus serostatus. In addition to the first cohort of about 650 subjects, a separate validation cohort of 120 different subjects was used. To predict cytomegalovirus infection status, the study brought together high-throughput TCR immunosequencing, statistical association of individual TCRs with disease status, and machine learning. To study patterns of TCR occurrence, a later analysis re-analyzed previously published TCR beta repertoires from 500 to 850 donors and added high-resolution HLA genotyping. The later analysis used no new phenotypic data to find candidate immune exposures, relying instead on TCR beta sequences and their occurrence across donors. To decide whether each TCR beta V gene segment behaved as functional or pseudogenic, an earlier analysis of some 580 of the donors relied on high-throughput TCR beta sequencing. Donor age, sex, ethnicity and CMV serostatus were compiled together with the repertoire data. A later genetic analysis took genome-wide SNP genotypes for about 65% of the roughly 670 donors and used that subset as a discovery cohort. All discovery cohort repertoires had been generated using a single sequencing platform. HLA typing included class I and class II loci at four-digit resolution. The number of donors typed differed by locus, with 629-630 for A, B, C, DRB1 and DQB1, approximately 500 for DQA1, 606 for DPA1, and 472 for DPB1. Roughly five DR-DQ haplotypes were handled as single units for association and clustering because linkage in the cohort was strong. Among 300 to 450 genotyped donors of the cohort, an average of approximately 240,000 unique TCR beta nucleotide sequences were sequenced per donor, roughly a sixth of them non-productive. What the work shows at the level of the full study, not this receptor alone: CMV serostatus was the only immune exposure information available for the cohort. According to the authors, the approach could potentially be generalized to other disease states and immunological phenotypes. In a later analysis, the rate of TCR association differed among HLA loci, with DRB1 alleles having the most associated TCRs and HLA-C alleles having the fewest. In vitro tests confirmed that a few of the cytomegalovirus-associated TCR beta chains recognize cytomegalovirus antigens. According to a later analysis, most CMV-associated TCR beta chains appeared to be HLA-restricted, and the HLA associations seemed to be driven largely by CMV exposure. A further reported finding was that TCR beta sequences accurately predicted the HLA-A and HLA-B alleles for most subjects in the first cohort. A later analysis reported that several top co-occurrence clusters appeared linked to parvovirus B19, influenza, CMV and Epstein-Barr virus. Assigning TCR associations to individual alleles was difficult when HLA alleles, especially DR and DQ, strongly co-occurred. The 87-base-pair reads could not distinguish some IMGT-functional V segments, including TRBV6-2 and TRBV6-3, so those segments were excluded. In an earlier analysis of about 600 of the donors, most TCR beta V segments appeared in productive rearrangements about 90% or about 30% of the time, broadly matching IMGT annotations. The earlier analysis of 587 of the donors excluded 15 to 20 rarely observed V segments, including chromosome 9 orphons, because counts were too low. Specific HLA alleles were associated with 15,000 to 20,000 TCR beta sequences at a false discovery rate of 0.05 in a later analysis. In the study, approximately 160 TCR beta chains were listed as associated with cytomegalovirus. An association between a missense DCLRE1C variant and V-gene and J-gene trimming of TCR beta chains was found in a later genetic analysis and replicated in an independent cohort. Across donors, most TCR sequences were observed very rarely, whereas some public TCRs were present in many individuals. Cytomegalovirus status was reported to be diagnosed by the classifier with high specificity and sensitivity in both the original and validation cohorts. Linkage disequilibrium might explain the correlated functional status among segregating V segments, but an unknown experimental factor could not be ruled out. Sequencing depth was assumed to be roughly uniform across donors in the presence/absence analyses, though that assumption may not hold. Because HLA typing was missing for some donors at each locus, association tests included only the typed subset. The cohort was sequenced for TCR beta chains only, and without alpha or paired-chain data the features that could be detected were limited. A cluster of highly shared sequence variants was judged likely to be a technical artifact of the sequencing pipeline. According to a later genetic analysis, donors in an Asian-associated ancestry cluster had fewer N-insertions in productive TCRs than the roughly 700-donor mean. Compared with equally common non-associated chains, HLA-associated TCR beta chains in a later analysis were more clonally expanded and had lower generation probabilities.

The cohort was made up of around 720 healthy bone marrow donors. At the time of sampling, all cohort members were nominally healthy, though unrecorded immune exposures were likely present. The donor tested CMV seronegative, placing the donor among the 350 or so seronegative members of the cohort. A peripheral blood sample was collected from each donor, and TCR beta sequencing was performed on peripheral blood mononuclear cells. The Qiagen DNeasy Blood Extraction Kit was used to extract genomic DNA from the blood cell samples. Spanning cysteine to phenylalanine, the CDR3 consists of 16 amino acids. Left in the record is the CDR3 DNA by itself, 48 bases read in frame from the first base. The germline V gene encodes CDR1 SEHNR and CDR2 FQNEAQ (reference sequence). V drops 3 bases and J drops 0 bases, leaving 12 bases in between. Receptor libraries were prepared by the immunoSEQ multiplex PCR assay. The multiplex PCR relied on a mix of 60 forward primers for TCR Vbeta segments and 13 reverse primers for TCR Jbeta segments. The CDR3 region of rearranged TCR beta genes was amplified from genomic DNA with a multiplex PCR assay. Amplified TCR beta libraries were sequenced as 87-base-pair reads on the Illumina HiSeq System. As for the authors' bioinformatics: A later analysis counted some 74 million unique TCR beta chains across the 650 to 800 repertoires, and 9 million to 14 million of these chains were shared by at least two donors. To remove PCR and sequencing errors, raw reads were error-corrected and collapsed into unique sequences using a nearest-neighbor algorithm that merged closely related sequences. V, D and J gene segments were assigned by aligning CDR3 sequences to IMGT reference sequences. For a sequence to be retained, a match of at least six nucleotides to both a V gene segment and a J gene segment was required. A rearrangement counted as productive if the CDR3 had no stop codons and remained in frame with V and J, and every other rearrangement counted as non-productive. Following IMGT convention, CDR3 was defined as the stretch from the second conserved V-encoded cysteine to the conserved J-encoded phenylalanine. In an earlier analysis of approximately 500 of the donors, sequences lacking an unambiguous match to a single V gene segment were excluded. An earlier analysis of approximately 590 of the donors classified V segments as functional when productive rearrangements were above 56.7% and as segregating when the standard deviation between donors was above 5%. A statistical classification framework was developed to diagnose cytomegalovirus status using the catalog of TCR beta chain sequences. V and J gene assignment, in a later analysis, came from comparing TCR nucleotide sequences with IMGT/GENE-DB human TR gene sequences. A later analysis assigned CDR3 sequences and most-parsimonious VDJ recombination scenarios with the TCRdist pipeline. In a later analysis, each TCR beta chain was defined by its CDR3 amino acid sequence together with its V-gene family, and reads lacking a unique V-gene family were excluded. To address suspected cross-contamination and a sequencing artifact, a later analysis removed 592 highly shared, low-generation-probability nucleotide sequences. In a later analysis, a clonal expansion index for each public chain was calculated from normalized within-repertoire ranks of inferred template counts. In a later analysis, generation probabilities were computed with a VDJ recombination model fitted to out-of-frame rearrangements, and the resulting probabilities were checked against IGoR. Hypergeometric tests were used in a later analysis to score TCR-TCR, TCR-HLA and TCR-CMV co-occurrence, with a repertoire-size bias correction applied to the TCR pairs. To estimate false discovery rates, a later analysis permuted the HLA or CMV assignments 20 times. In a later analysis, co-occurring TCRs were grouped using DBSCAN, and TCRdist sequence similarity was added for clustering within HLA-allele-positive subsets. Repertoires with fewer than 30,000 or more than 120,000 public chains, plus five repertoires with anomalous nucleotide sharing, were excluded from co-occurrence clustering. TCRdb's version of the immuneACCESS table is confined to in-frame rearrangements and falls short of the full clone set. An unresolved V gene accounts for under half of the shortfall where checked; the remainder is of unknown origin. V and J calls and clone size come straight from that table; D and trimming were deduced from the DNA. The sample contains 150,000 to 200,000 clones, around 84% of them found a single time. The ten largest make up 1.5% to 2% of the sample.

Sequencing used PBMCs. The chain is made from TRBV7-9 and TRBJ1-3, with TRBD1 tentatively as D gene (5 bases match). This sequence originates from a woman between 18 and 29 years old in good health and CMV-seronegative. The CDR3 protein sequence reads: CASSLGPGGSGNTIYF. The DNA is TGTGCCAGCAGCTTGGGCCCCGGGGGCTCTGGAAACACCATATATTTT. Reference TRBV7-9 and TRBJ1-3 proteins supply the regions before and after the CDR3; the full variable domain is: DTGVSQNPRHKITKRGQNVTFRCDPISEHNRLYWYRQTLGQGPEFLTYFQNEAQLEKSRLLSDRFSAERPKGSFSTLEIQRTEQGDSAMYLCASSLGPGGSGNTIYFGEGSWLTVV.